Listed here are 28 T cell receptor beta chains from one sample, sequenced in a study of blood T cell repertoires in COVID-19. The repertoire was sequenced with immunoSEQ multiplex PCR; TCRdb's copy has only in-frame clones and lacks some. The table lists 200,000 to 250,000 clones, 70% to 90% of them singletons. The sample comprised PBMCs or T cells enriched from blood (not recorded which). The receptors were gathered from a man aged 25-45 years with acute COVID-19.

The chain employs TRBV19 and TRBJ2-7, with D possibly matching TRBD2 (6 bases). V was pared by 5 bases and J by 3 bases, with 11 bases between. In germline, CDR1 is LNHDA, CDR2 SQIVND (reference sequence). This CDR3 contains 13 residues. CDR3 sequence: CASSPSALYEQYF. CDR3 sequence (DNA): TGTGCCAGTAGTCCTAGCGCCCTCTACGAGCAGTACTTC.

The chain recombines TRBV9 with TRBJ1-2; no reliable D call. Germline values: CDR1 SGDLS, CDR2 YYNGEE. The CDR3 length is 12 residues. The V end was cut by 6 bases, the J end by 4 bases, with 10 bases between. The CDR3 sequence is CASTVAGYGYTF. The CDR3 DNA follows: TGTGCCAGCACCGTCGCAGGCTATGGCTACACCTTC.

The J gene is TRBJ1-6, the V gene TRBV19, with D possibly TRBD1 on 5 matching bases. The V and J ends lost 3 bases and 10 bases respectively, with 13 bases between them. The CDR3 has 14 amino acids. Germline CDR1 LNHDA, CDR2 SQIVND (reference sequence). The CDR3 loop reads CASSMGGAGSPLHF. The CDR3 DNA reads as TGTGCCAGTAGTATGGGAGGGGCCGGATCACCCCTCCACTTT.

The J gene is TRBJ2-7, the V gene TRBV30; 8 positions agree with TRBD1. The germline gives CDR1 GTSNPN, CDR2 SVGIG (reference sequence). The CDR3 has 12 amino acids. V lost 4 bases to trimming and J lost 6 bases; unmatched junction nucleotides: 5. In DNA form, the CDR3 reads TGTGCCTGGATTCGGACAGGGCTCGAGCAGTACTTC. It is translated as CAWIRTGLEQYF.

This chain connects TRBV9 to TRBJ2-1; 11 bases map to TRBD2. The V gene's germline CDR1 is SGDLS and CDR2 YYNGEE. After removal of 4 bases from V and 1 base from J, the junction contained 19 bases not matched to a gene. The CDR3 covers 21 residues. The CDR3 DNA reads TGTGCCAGCAGCACTGAGATAGTGACTAGCGGGAAGTCTAGGTCCTACAATGAGCAGTTCTTC. Its protein is CASSTEIVTSGKSRSYNEQFF.

The chain has TRBV5-4 and TRBJ2-1, with a possible D match to TRBD2 (6 bases). Per the germline V gene, CDR1 is SGHNT and CDR2 is YYREEE (reference sequence). V was pared by 1 base and J by 8 bases, with 10 bases between. The CDR3 runs 13 residues. The DNA of the CDR3 is TGTGCCAGCAGCTTGAGGGACTCGGATGAGCAGTTCTTC. This sequence encodes CASSLRDSDEQFF.

This chain connects TRBV21-1 to TRBJ2-7; the table's D gene call, TRBD1, was not cross checked with the DNA. TRBV21-1 is labeled a pseudogene. There are 15 residues in the CDR3. The CDR3 DNA sequence: TGTGCCAGCAGCAAAGGTCAGGGTTGGTCCTACGAGCAGTACTTC. This gives the protein CASSKGQGWSYEQYF.

The chain recombines TRBV6-5 with TRBJ2-6, with D unclear. The ends were cut back, 6 bases at V and 4 bases at J, with 10 bases in the middle. This CDR3 has 14 amino acids. Germline V gene sequence: CDR1 MNHEY, CDR2 SVGAGI. The CDR3 sequence is CASRNSGGANVLTF. CDR3 nucleotides: TGTGCCAGCAGGAACTCCGGGGGGGCCAACGTCCTGACTTTC.

This clone was seen only a few times. The genes are TRBV3-1 (or the pseudogene TRBV3-2) and TRBJ2-1, with 8 nucleotides matching TRBD1. Trimming took 0 bases from V and 8 from J; bases not matched to a gene: 12. Per germline, CDR1 LGHDT and CDR2 YNNKEL (reference sequence). There are 17 residues in the CDR3. The CDR3 nucleotides are TGTGCCAGCAGCCAAGAAGTAAGGAGACAGGGGATCGATGAGCAGTTCTTC. Protein: CASSQEVRRQGIDEQFF.

The chain carries TRBV11-2 and TRBJ1-6, with D hard to call. Trimming took off 1 base at V and 10 bases at J, with 5 bases between the two ends. The CDR3 contains 12 residues. Germline V gives CDR1 SGHAT, CDR2 FQNNGV. This CDR3 is CASSLARSPLHF. The CDR3 bases are TGTGCCAGCAGCTTAGCCAGGTCACCCCTCCACTTT.

V gene TRBV29-1 combines with J gene TRBJ2-1; TRBD2 matches at 9 bases. CDR1 SQVTM and CDR2 ANQGSEA come from the germline V gene. The CDR3 has 13 amino acids. Trimming cost V 6 bases and J 10 bases; bases outside gene matches: 10. CDR3 loop: CSVPGLASYEQFF. The CDR3 DNA sequence: TGCAGCGTACCGGGACTAGCCAGTTACGAGCAGTTCTTC.

This chain connects TRBV6-5 to TRBJ1-4; no definite D call. Germline CDR1 MNHEY, CDR2 SVGAGI. This CDR3 has 15 amino acids. V dropped 7 bases and J dropped 0 bases, with 12 bases sitting between them. The CDR3 DNA sequence: TGTGCCAGCATTCGGGGTGACGCAACTAATGAAAAACTGTTTTTT. This encodes CASIRGDATNEKLFF.

The chain couples TRBV11-2 to TRBJ2-3; 11 nucleotides agree with TRBD2. This CDR3 region has 17 residues. Unmatched junction bases numbered 8, after V lost 4 bases and J lost 2 bases. Germline V lookup: CDR1 SGHAT, CDR2 FQNNGV. CDR3 DNA: TGTGCCAGCAGCTCTTCCGGGACTAGCGGAATCACAGATACGCAGTATTTT. Protein product: CASSSSGTSGITDTQYF.

The rearrangement links TRBV27 to TRBJ1-1; weak D call: TRBD1 (5 bases). The CDR3 extends over 15 amino acids. The germline V and J ends were trimmed by 2 bases and 5 bases, with 15 bases remaining between them. Germline CDR1 and CDR2: MNHEY and SMNVEV (reference sequence). DNA of the CDR3: TGTGCCAGCAGTTTAACAGGAGTCGTAGGTACTGAAGCTTTCTTT. It encodes CASSLTGVVGTEAFF.

The chain employs TRBV10-2 and TRBJ2-5; 7 nucleotides line up with TRBD2. The junction had 9 bases not matched to a gene; V was cut back by 0 bases and J by 5 bases. Germline assignment: CDR1 WSHSY and CDR2 SAAADI. This CDR3 comprises 16 residues. This CDR3 is CASSESGGTVYETQYF. The CDR3 DNA follows: TGCGCCAGCAGTGAGTCGGGAGGGACGGTTTATGAGACCCAGTACTTC.

The CDR3 nucleotides are TGCGCCAGCAGCGCGGGACAGGGGGAGGCCTACGAGCAGTACTTC. The encoded protein is CASSAGQGEAYEQYF. The chain is built from TRBV5-1 and TRBJ2-7; TRBD1 agrees at 11 bases. The CDR3 runs 15 residues. J gave up 2 bases and V 4 bases, and 5 bases lay outside the gene matches. CDR1 and CDR2 (germline): SGHRS, YFSETQ.

The rearrangement joins TRBV5-4 to TRBJ2-3; a weak D match, TRBD2 (5 bases). Trimming took 3 bases from V and 6 from J, leaving 17 bases between them. In germline, CDR1 is SGHNT, CDR2 YYREEE (reference sequence). CDR3 length: 15 residues. CDR3 coding DNA: TGTGCCAGCAGCTCCGGCGGACTGTCCCCGGATACGCAGTATTTT. As protein: CASSSGGLSPDTQYF.

This chain links TRBV9 with TRBJ2-7; D is ambiguous. Deletions cut 0 bases from V and 5 bases from J, with 9 bases between. Germline CDR1 is SGDLS and CDR2 is YYNGEE. This CDR3 spans 13 amino acids. The CDR3 DNA reads TGTGCCAGCAGCGTAGGGCCTTTCCACGAGCAGTACTTC. Protein product: CASSVGPFHEQYF.

J is TRBJ1-1 and V is TRBV29-1, with D uncertain. The CDR3 extends over 12 amino acids. CDR1 is SQVTM, CDR2 ANQGSEA, per germline. Trimming stripped 7 bases from V and 1 base from J, with 10 bases between. The CDR3 loop reads CSGYRENTEAFF. CDR3 DNA sequence: TGCAGCGGATACAGAGAGAACACTGAAGCTTTCTTT.

The rearrangement uses TRBV6-6 and TRBJ1-2; D perhaps matches TRBD1 (5 bases). V gave up 6 bases and J gave up 4 bases, with 15 bases separating them. The CDR3 sequence is 14 residues long. Germline V gives CDR1 MNHNY, CDR2 SVGAGI (reference sequence). The chain's CDR3 is CASSLYSTAYGYTF. The CDR3 DNA sequence: TGTGCCAGCAGCCTCTACTCGACAGCCTATGGCTACACCTTC.

The CDR3 is CASSHLTSGGETQYF. As DNA, the CDR3 is TGTGCCAGCAGTCATCTAACTAGCGGGGGGGAGACCCAGTACTTC. This chain links TRBV3-1 (or the pseudogene TRBV3-2) with TRBJ2-5; 12 bases align to TRBD2. The CDR3 is made up of 15 amino acids. The germline gives CDR1 LGHDT, CDR2 YNNKEL (reference sequence). With 6 bases clipped from V and 5 bases from J, the junction kept 7 bases outside the gene matches.

This chain joins TRBV3-1 (or the pseudogene TRBV3-2) and TRBJ2-2; possible D gene TRBD1, 5 bases. Germline lookup yields CDR1 LGHDT and CDR2 YNNKEL (reference sequence). The CDR3 is 16 amino acids. Trimming pared 4 bases from V and 4 bases from J, leaving 16 bases between. The CDR3 protein is CASSLRDSLLTGELFF. The CDR3, as DNA: TGTGCCAGCAGCCTTCGCGACAGTCTCCTCACCGGGGAGCTGTTTTTT.

This chain links TRBV3-1 (or the pseudogene TRBV3-2) with TRBJ1-2, with D possibly matching TRBD1 (5 bases). CDR1 LGHDT and CDR2 YNNKEL come from the germline V gene (reference sequence). This CDR3 has 15 amino acids. Trimming cost V 1 base and J 4 bases, with 13 bases left between them. DNA for the CDR3: TGTGCCAGCAGCCAAGGGGTGCGGGGCGGCTATGGCTACACCTTC. It specifies CASSQGVRGGYGYTF.

This rearrangement joins TRBV7-9 to TRBJ2-3; a weak D match, TRBD1 (5 bases). Germline CDR1 is SEHNR and CDR2 is FQNEAQ (reference sequence). The length of the CDR3 is 15 residues. V lost 5 bases, J lost 2 bases, and 14 bases lay in between. CDR3: CASSPQGSHTDTQYF. The CDR3 DNA follows: TGTGCCAGCAGCCCTCAGGGTTCTCACACAGATACGCAGTATTTT.

This chain links TRBV9 with TRBJ2-1; TRBD2 agrees at 9 bases. The germline gives CDR1 SGDLS, CDR2 YYNGEE. Trimming at V came to 3 bases and at J to 5 bases, leaving 6 bases not matched to a gene. This CDR3 has 15 residues. This chain's CDR3 is CASSGRGGAHNEQFF. As DNA, the CDR3 is TGTGCCAGCAGCGGGCGCGGGGGGGCCCACAATGAGCAGTTCTTC.

The chain employs TRBV4-2 and TRBJ1-2; TRBD1 aligns across 7 bases. There are 15 residues in the CDR3. V gave up 0 bases and J gave up 6 bases; unmatched junction bases: 7. Per germline, CDR1 LGHNA and CDR2 YNFKEQ. The CDR3 here is CASSQERQGSHGYTF. The CDR3 DNA reads TGTGCCAGCAGCCAAGAGAGACAGGGTTCTCATGGCTACACCTTC.

There are a few counts of this clone. CDR3 loop: CASSVTGPTIYGYTF. The CDR3 nucleotides read TGTGCCAGCAGCGTTACAGGGCCCACCATCTATGGCTACACCTTC. The chain recombines TRBV2 with TRBJ1-2; perhaps TRBD1 as D (6 bases). This CDR3 comprises 15 residues. Germline V gene lookup returns CDR1 SNHLY and CDR2 FYNNEI. V was trimmed by 6 bases and J by 4 bases, leaving 18 bases between them. Drawing the rest from reference TRBV2 and TRBJ1-2, the complete variable domain is EPEVTQTPSHQVTQMGQEVILRCVPISNHLYFYWYRQILGQKVEFLVSFYNNEISEKSEIFDDQFSVERPDGSNFTLKIRSTKLEDSAMYFCASSVTGPTIYGYTFGSGTRLTVV.

This clone appeared a few times. Other DNA sequences in this specimen translate into the identical CDR3. The chain uses TRBV12-3 or TRBV12-4 and TRBJ1-4; D is uncertain. CDR3 length: 12 amino acids. Trimming took off 3 bases at V and 8 bases at J, with 7 bases between the two ends. In DNA form, the CDR3 reads TGTGCCAGCAGTTTCCCGCGGGAAAAACTGTTTTTT. Translated: CASSFPREKLFF.